These 29 T cell receptor beta chains were sequenced from one sample in a study of early T cells in non-severe SARS-CoV-2 infection. TCRdb passed the 5' RACE reads through MiXCR, listing each CDR3 protein once. This table has approximately 46,000 distinct CDR3 sequences, about 9.3% appearing once. What was sequenced was whole blood. Receptors were obtained from an adult who was a healthcare worker with PCR-confirmed SARS-CoV-2 infection or an uninfected control (not recorded which).

This clonotype was seen more than once but under ten times. This chain links TRBV28 with TRBJ2-7, with 11 bases that match TRBD1. With 7 bases clipped from V and 3 bases from J, the junction kept 8 bases outside the gene matches. The CDR3 totals 15 residues. Germline CDR1 is MDHEN and CDR2 is SYDVKM. CDR3 nucleotide sequence: TGTGCCAGCACCTCCCCTGGGACAGGGGGCTACGAGCAGTACTTC. Its protein is CASTSPGTGGYEQYF.

In DNA form, the CDR3 reads TGCAGCGTCCTAGGGACTAGCGGGAGTTACACCGGGGAGCTGTTTTTT. This gives the protein CSVLGTSGSYTGELFF. The chain employs TRBV29-1 and TRBJ2-2; 14 positions match TRBD2. CDR3 length: 16 residues. Germline assignment: CDR1 SQVTM and CDR2 ANQGSEA. Trimming at V came to 6 bases and at J to 3 bases, leaving 6 bases not matched to a gene.

The J gene is TRBJ2-7, the V gene TRBV10-3; D might be TRBD1 (6 bases). Germline CDR1 ENHRY, CDR2 SYGVKD. V gave up 5 bases and J gave up 1 base, with 12 bases separating them. There are 14 residues in the CDR3. The CDR3 bases are TGTGCCATCAGTCGAACAGGGAATTCCTACGAGCAGTACTTC. As protein: CAISRTGNSYEQYF.

The sample holds a few counts of this clonotype. The chain carries TRBV7-9 and TRBJ2-3; the D gene is possibly TRBD1 (5 bases). The V end was cut by 5 bases, the J end by 8 bases, with 11 bases between. In germline, CDR1 is SEHNR, CDR2 FQNEAQ (reference sequence). The CDR3 is 12 residues long. The CDR3 loop reads CASSLPRGTQYF. DNA for the CDR3: TGTGCCAGCAGCCTACCAAGGGGTACGCAGTATTTT.

The rearrangement uses TRBV29-1 and TRBJ1-5, with a weak D call TRBD1 (5 bases). This CDR3 comprises 12 residues. Trimming shortened V by 4 bases and J by 5 bases, and 9 bases separated the two germline ends. CDR1 and CDR2 from the germline V gene are SQVTM and ANQGSEA. CDR3 bases: TGCAGCGTTGCGGGGCTAGATCAGCCCCAGCATTTT. Its protein is CSVAGLDQPQHF.

In this sample, this clonotype turned up many times. The genes are TRBV25-1 and TRBJ2-5, with TRBD2 identical over 8 bases. Germline lookup yields CDR1 MGHDK and CDR2 SYGVNS. The V segment lost 4 bases and the J segment 2 bases; nucleotides outside the gene matches: 3. CDR3 length equals 14 residues. CDR3 loop: CASSVRGGQETQYF. In DNA form, the CDR3 reads TGTGCCAGCAGTGTTCGGGGGGGTCAAGAGACCCAGTACTTC.

At least ten counts were recorded for this clonotype. This chain connects TRBV5-1 to TRBJ1-1; 8 nucleotides line up with TRBD1. V was clipped by 0 bases and J by 6 bases; unmatched bases: 4. This CDR3 region has 14 residues. Germline lookup yields CDR1 SGHRS and CDR2 YFSETQ. The CDR3 DNA is TGCGCCAGCAGCTTGGCAGGGGGCGCCTCTGAAGCTTTCTTT. Encoded protein: CASSLAGGASEAFF. Variable domain in full (rest from reference TRBV5-1 and TRBJ1-1): KAGVTQTPRYLIKTRGQQVTLSCSPISGHRSVSWYQQTPGQGLQFLFEYFSETQRNKGNFPGRFSGRQFSNSRSEMNVSTLELGDSALYLCASSLAGGASEAFFGQGTRLTVV.

This rearrangement joins TRBV4-2 to TRBJ1-1; 7 nucleotides match TRBD1. CDR3 size: 16 residues. The V gene end was trimmed by 4 bases and the J gene end by 3 bases; junction bases not matched to a gene: 11. Germline V gene sequence: CDR1 LGHNA, CDR2 YNFKEQ. The CDR3 reads CASSPSSGQSHTEAFF. In DNA, the CDR3 is TGTGCCAGCAGCCCCTCGTCGGGACAGTCACACACTGAAGCTTTCTTT.

This clonotype was counted ten times or more. J is TRBJ2-5 and V is TRBV28, with TRBD1 matching 10 bases. Germline V lookup: CDR1 MDHEN, CDR2 SYDVKM. The CDR3 runs 15 residues. Trimming cost V 5 bases and J 5 bases; bases outside gene matches: 8. CDR3: CASSPQTGGGETQYF. CDR3 bases: TGTGCCAGCAGTCCGCAGACAGGGGGCGGTGAGACCCAGTACTTC.

This clonotype was seen a handful of times. This sequence joins TRBV28 and TRBJ1-6; weak D call: TRBD1 (5 bases). V lost 6 bases, J lost 6 bases, and 18 bases lay in between. Germline loops: CDR1 MDHEN, CDR2 SYDVKM. This CDR3 is built from 16 residues. The CDR3 loop reads CASSPGGGRTNSPLHF. The CDR3 bases are TGTGCCAGCAGCCCGGGTGGGGGACGCACTAATTCACCCCTCCACTTT.

This clonotype was seen a handful of times. The chain has TRBV4-1 and TRBJ1-1; D unclear. Germline V lookup: CDR1 MGHRA, CDR2 YSYEKL. V was trimmed by 1 base and J by 7 bases, leaving 10 bases between them. The CDR3 sequence is 13 residues long. Here the CDR3 reads CASSQVLDIEAFF. The CDR3 DNA is TGCGCCAGCAGCCAAGTTCTGGATATTGAAGCTTTCTTT.

In its sample, this clonotype was seen many times. The rearrangement links TRBV25-1 to TRBJ1-4, with 8 bases lining up with TRBD1. From germline, CDR1 is MGHDK and CDR2 SYGVNS. V trimming: 1 base; J trimming: 6 bases; junction bases outside the gene matches: 4. CDR3 length: 15 residues. The CDR3 DNA reads TGTGCCAGCAGTGAATCCCACAGGGGGGATGAAAAACTGTTTTTT. It encodes CASSESHRGDEKLFF.

This clonotype was seen at least ten times. This chain joins TRBV12-3 or TRBV12-4 and TRBJ1-1, with no clear D. V was shortened by 7 bases and J by 4 bases, with 7 bases between the two germline ends. This CDR3 region has 11 residues. The CDR3 DNA follows: TGTGCCAGCAACACAGTCACTGAAGCTTTCTTT. This translates into CASNTVTEAFF.

This clonotype was seen many times. The chain carries TRBV2 and TRBJ2-7; D is possibly TRBD2 (6 bases). The length of the CDR3 is 14 residues. Trimming took 3 bases from V and 1 from J, leaving 10 bases between them. From germline, CDR1 is SNHLY and CDR2 FYNNEI. The CDR3 reads CASSEWGESYEQYF. CDR3 sequence (DNA): TGTGCCAGCAGTGAGTGGGGGGAATCCTACGAGCAGTACTTC.

This clonotype turned up a few times. The CDR3 nucleotides read TGCAGCGTTGAGACCCAACCAAAGCAGGGACTCTTCTTT. It encodes CSVETQPKQGLFF. V gene TRBV29-1 combines with J gene TRBJ1-1; possible D gene TRBD1, 5 bases. There are 13 residues in the CDR3. The germline V and J ends were trimmed by 3 bases and 14 bases, with 22 bases remaining between them. Germline lookup yields CDR1 SQVTM and CDR2 ANQGSEA.

Ten or more counts support this clonotype. CDR3: CASSSPRRPYEQYF. CDR3 DNA sequence: TGTGCCAGCAGTTCCCCCAGAAGACCCTACGAGCAGTACTTC. This rearrangement joins TRBV6-5 to TRBJ2-7; D gene unclear. V was shortened by 4 bases and J by 2 bases, with 12 bases between the two germline ends. Per germline, CDR1 MNHEY and CDR2 SVGAGI. CDR3 length: 14 amino acids.

The chain is built from TRBV6-5 and TRBJ2-6; D might be TRBD2 (6 bases). The germline V gene encodes CDR1 MNHEY and CDR2 SVGAGI. The V gene lost 2 bases and the J gene lost 4 bases, with 12 bases spanning the gap. This CDR3 region has 16 residues. The CDR3 DNA follows: TGTGCCAGCAGTTACCGGGGACTTCGAGGGGCCAACGTCCTGACTTTC. Protein: CASSYRGLRGANVLTF.

This clonotype was seen more than once but under ten times. V usage is TRBV29-1 and J usage is TRBJ1-1; TRBD1 is a possible D gene (6 bases). Germline CDR1 is SQVTM and CDR2 is ANQGSEA. Trimming cost V 6 bases and J 0 bases, with 14 bases left between them. There are 14 residues in the CDR3. The CDR3 bases are TGCAGCGTGGACGGGGGGCCTTTGAACACTGAAGCTTTCTTT. Translation: CSVDGGPLNTEAFF.

This clonotype was seen ten or more times. The V call is TRBV5-1, the J call TRBJ2-7; D call uncertain. CDR3 size: 14 residues. V lost 2 bases, J lost 2 bases, and 11 bases lay in between. Germline values: CDR1 SGHRS, CDR2 YFSETQ. The CDR3 DNA is TGCGCCAGCAGCTTTGAAGAGGCCACCTACGAGCAGTACTTC. Its protein is CASSFEEATYEQYF.

This clonotype was detected many times. The J gene is TRBJ2-3, the V gene TRBV5-1; 7 positions agree with TRBD1. Germline lookup yields CDR1 SGHRS and CDR2 YFSETQ. The CDR3 totals 14 residues. V was pared by 0 bases and J by 4 bases, with 2 bases of the junction left unmatched. DNA of the CDR3: TGCGCCAGCAGCTTGGGACAGGGAGCAGATACGCAGTATTTT. It codes for CASSLGQGADTQYF. The full variable domain, its missing parts supplied by reference TRBV5-1 and TRBJ2-3, is KAGVTQTPRYLIKTRGQQVTLSCSPISGHRSVSWYQQTPGQGLQFLFEYFSETQRNKGNFPGRFSGRQFSNSRSEMNVSTLELGDSALYLCASSLGQGADTQYFGPGTRLTVL.

The sample holds many counts of this clonotype. The chain is built from TRBV19 and TRBJ1-2; TRBD1 agrees at 7 bases. CDR1 and CDR2 (germline): LNHDA, SQIVND (reference sequence). This CDR3 contains 15 residues. V was clipped by 6 bases and J by 3 bases; unmatched bases: 10. The CDR3: CASRRVGQADYGYTF. The CDR3 DNA reads TGTGCCAGTAGGCGGGTCGGACAGGCAGACTATGGCTACACCTTC.

The chain employs TRBV20-1 and TRBJ2-7; D gene uncertain. This CDR3 region has 11 residues. Trimming stripped 4 bases from V and 3 bases from J, with 7 bases between. Germline V lookup: CDR1 DFQATT, CDR2 SNEGSKA (reference sequence). CDR3 amino acids: CSAIALYEQYF. CDR3 sequence (DNA): TGCAGTGCTATTGCGCTCTACGAGCAGTACTTC.

The CDR3 DNA reads TGTGCCAGTACTAGCGGGAGCTCTGGGGCCAACGTCCTGACTTTC. Residues: CASTSGSSGANVLTF. The chain couples TRBV5-4 to TRBJ2-6; 11 bases align to TRBD2. With V trimmed by 8 bases and J by 0 bases, 1 base remained unmatched. CDR1 is SGHNT, CDR2 YYREEE, per germline (reference sequence). This CDR3 is built from 15 residues.

The gene calls are TRBV28 and TRBJ1-6; D gene unclear. Between the trimmed V and J ends, which lost 3 bases and 9 bases, there was a span of 6 bases. CDR1 is MDHEN, CDR2 SYDVKM, per germline. The CDR3 is made up of 12 amino acids. The CDR3 nucleotides read TGTGCCAGCAGTTTTATCAGTTCACCCCTCCACTTT. This encodes CASSFISSPLHF.

This clonotype showed up many times. The chain uses TRBV28 and TRBJ2-1; 7 positions match TRBD1. The CDR3 spans 14 residues. Germline assignment: CDR1 MDHEN and CDR2 SYDVKM. The V gene end was trimmed by 4 bases and the J gene end by 2 bases; junction bases not matched to a gene: 2. The CDR3 here is CASSSRGPYNEQFF. CDR3 DNA: TGTGCCAGCAGTTCGAGGGGGCCCTACAATGAGCAGTTCTTC.

This clonotype has a count of ten or more. DNA for the CDR3: TGTGCCAGCAGTACCTTGAACGGCTACACCTTC. As protein: CASSTLNGYTF. V usage is TRBV28 and J usage is TRBJ1-2, with D uncertain. CDR3 size: 11 residues. Per the germline V gene, CDR1 is MDHEN and CDR2 is SYDVKM. Trimming stripped 5 bases from V and 8 bases from J, with 9 bases between.

This clonotype occurred many times. The rearrangement joins TRBV12-3 or TRBV12-4 to TRBJ2-2; TRBD1 matches at 8 bases. The CDR3 loop spans 13 amino acids. J lost 7 bases, V lost 11 bases, and 9 bases had no gene match. Here the CDR3 DNA reads TGTGCCGGGGCTGACAGGGGACACGGGGAGCTGTTTTTT. Translating gives CAGADRGHGELFF.

The sample holds a few counts of this clonotype. The chain employs TRBV6-6 and TRBJ2-5; perhaps TRBD2 as D (5 bases). Between the trimmed V and J ends, which lost 2 bases and 2 bases, there was a span of 12 bases. The CDR3 runs 15 residues. The germline V gene has CDR1 MNHNY and CDR2 SVGAGI (reference sequence). CDR3 amino acids: CASSYGLRNQETQYF. The CDR3 DNA is TGTGCCAGCAGTTACGGACTGCGGAATCAAGAGACCCAGTACTTC.

This clonotype was counted only a few times. The chain is built from TRBV2 and TRBJ2-7; the D is unclear. The germline V gene encodes CDR1 SNHLY and CDR2 FYNNEI. Trimming cost V 2 bases and J 3 bases, with 17 bases left between them. The CDR3 is 16 residues long. DNA of the CDR3: TGTGCCAGCAGTGAAAATACCCACTATGTTAGCTACGAGCAGTACTTC. Translated, it gives CASSENTHYVSYEQYF.